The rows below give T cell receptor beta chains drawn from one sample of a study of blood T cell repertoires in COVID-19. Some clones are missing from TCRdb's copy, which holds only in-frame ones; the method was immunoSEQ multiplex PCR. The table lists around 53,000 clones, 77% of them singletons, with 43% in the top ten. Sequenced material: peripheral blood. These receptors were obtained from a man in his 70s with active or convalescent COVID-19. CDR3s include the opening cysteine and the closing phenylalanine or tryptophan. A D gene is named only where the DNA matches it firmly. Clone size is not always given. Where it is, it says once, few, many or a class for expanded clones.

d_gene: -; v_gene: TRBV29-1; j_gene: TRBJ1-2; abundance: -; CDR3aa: CSVEEGAGGYTF; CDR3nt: TGCAGCGTTGAAGAAGGGGCAGGTGGCTACACCTTC
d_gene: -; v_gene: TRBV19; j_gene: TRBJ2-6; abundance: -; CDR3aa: CASSLRGAGANVLTF; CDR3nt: TGTGCCAGTAGTTTAAGAGGTGCTGGGGCCAACGTCCTGACTTTC
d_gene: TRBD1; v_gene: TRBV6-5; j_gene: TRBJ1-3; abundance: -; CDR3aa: CASSLTGISGNTIYF; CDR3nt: TGTGCCAGCAGCCTGACAGGGATCTCTGGAAACACCATATATTTT
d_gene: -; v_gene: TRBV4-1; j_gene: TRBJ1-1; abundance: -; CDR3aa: CASSQEQGIGTEAFF; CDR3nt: TGCGCCAGCAGCCAAGAGCAGGGAATCGGCACTGAAGCTTTCTTT
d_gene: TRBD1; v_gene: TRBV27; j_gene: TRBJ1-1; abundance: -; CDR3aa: CASSLSTGGLGTEAFF; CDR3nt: TGTGCCAGCAGTTTATCGACAGGGGGCCTGGGCACTGAAGCTTTCTTT
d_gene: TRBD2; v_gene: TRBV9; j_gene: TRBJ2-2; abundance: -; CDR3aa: CASSPGGSSGELFF; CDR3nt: TGTGCCAGCAGCCCGGGGGGGAGTTCCGGGGAGCTGTTTTTT
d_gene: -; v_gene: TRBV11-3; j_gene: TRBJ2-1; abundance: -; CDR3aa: CASSSALLVVEQFF; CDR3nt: TGTGCCAGCAGCTCCGCCTTATTAGTCGTTGAGCAGTTCTTC
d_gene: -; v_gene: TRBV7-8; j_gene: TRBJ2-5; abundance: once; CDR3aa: CASSPGSETQYF; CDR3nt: TGTGCCAGCAGCCCAGGTAGTGAGACCCAGTACTTC
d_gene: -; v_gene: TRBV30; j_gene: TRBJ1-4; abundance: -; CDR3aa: CAWNPQGGREKLFF; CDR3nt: TGTGCCTGGAATCCACAGGGCGGTCGTGAAAAACTGTTTTTT
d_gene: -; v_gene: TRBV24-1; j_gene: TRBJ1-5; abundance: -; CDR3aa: CATSDPGEPQHF; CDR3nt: TGTGCCACCAGTGATCCCGGTGAGCCCCAGCATTTT
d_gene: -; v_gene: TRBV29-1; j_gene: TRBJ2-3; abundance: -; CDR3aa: CSVEGGPLTDTQYF; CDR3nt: TGCAGCGTTGAAGGGGGGCCCCTCACAGATACGCAGTATTTT
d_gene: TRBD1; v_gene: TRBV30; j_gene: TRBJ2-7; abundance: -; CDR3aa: CAWRVRDRGLDEQYF; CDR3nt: TGTGCCTGGAGAGTCCGGGACAGGGGGCTGGACGAGCAGTACTTC
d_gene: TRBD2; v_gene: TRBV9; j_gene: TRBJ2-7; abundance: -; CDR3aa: CASSAGLAATYEQYF; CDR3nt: TGTGCCAGCAGCGCCGGACTAGCGGCCACCTACGAGCAGTACTTC
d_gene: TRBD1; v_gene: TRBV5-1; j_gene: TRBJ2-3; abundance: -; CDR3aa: CASSGRTGGRTDTQYF; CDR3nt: TGCGCCAGCAGCGGAAGGACAGGGGGCAGAACAGATACGCAGTATTTT
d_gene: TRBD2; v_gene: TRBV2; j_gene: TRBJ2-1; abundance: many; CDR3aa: CASKNSGTLSYNEQFF; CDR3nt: TGTGCCAGCAAAAATAGCGGGACCCTCTCCTACAATGAGCAGTTCTTC
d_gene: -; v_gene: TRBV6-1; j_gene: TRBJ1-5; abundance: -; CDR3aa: CASSESQNQPQHF; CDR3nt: TGTGCCAGCAGTGAATCCCAGAATCAGCCCCAGCATTTT
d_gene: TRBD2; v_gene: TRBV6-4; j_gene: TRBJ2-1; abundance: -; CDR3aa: CASSDSGLAGGYEQFF; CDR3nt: TGTGCCAGCAGTGACTCCGGACTAGCGGGGGGGTATGAGCAGTTCTTC
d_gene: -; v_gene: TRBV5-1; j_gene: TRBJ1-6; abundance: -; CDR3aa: CASSFQGSSYNSPLHF; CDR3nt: TGCGCCAGCAGCTTCCAGGGAAGCTCCTATAATTCACCCCTCCACTTT
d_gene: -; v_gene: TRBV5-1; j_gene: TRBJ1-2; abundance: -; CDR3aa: CASSTDRITHYGYTF; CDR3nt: TGCGCCAGCAGCACAGACAGGATTACACACTATGGCTACACCTTC
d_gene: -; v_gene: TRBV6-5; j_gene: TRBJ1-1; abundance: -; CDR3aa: CASSYSLGSTEAFF; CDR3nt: TGTGCCAGCAGTTACTCCCTAGGGAGCACTGAAGCTTTCTTT
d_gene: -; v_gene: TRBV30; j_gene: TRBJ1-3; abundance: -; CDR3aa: CAWTRGNSGNTIYF; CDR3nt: TGTGCCTGGACCAGGGGAAACTCTGGAAACACCATATATTTT
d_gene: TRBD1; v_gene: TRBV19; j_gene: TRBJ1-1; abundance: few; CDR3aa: CASSVYRGYSEAFF; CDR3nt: TGTGCCAGTAGTGTATACAGGGGGTACAGTGAAGCTTTCTTT
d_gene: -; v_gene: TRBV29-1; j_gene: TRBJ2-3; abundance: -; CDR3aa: CSVEDRRRGDTQYF; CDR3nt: TGCAGCGTTGAAGATCGGCGTCGGGGGGATACGCAGTATTTT
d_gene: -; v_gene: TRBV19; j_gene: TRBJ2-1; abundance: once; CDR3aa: CASTPRLEKVYGEQFF; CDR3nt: TGTGCCAGTACCCCGAGACTAGAGAAGGTATATGGCGAGCAGTTCTTC
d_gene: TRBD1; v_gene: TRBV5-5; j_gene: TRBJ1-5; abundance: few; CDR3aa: CASSRQGLSNQPQHF; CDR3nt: TGTGCCAGCAGTCGACAGGGCCTTAGCAATCAGCCCCAGCATTTT
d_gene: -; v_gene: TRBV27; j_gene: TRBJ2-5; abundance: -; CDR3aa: CASRGPPGFQETQYF; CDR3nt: TGTGCCAGCAGGGGTCCCCCGGGATTCCAAGAGACCCAGTACTTC
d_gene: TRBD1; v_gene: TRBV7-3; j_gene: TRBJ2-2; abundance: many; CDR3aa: CASSPTGGGLNTGELFF; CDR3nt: TGTGCCAGCAGTCCTACAGGGGGCGGGTTGAACACCGGGGAGCTGTTTTTT
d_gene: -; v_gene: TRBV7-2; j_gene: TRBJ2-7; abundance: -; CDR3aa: CASSPNRGGALYEQYF; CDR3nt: TGTGCCAGCAGCCCCAATAGGGGGGGGGCACTCTACGAGCAGTACTTC
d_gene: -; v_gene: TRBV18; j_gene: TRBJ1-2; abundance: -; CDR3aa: CASSPPREGPTYGYTF; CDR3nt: TGTGCCAGCTCACCACCGAGGGAGGGACCGACCTATGGCTACACCTTC
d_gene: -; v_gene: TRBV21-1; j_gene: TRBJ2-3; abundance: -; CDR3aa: CASRPPSGARATDTQYF; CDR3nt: TGTGCCAGCAGACCCCCGAGCGGTGCCCGGGCCACAGATACGCAGTATTTT
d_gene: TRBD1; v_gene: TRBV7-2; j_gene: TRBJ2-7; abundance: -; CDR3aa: CASSKKLTGTGGLEQYF; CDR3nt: TGTGCCAGCAGCAAAAAGCTCACCGGGACAGGGGGACTCGAGCAGTACTTC
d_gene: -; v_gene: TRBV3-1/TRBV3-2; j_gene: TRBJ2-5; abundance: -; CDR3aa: CASSQDRGLLGETQYF; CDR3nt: TGTGCCAGCAGCCAAGACAGGGGTCTCTTGGGGGAGACCCAGTACTTC